The clone carrying this T cell receptor (beta chain) was observed a few times. The sample comes from a study of T cell responses to AZD1222 COVID-19 vaccine. The CDR3 length is 16 residues. CDR1 and CDR2 (germline): LNHDA, SQIVND (reference sequence). Unmatched junction bases numbered 8, after V lost 5 bases and J lost 2 bases. Libraries were prepared by immunoSEQ multiplex PCR; TCRdb keeps only in-frame clonotypes and omits some of them. The data contain about 120,000 clones, around nine tenths of them seen just once; the ten biggest clones take up about 16%. This sample comprised peripheral blood, obtained 28 days after the second AZD1222 dose. This chain joins TRBV19 and TRBJ2-7, with 11 nucleotides matching TRBD2. This receptor was obtained from an adult who received the AZD1222 COVID-19 vaccine. The CDR3 bases are TGTGCCAGTAGTCCAGAAAGACTAGCGGGGACCTACGAGCAGTACTTC. Translating gives CASSPERLAGTYEQYF.